This T cell receptor beta chain comes out of a study of T-cell memory formation after mild COVID-19. At the level of the study: TCR clusters mostly belonged to single donors. Study results and caveats: Contracting CD4+ clones sat mainly in CM and EM; CD8+ in EMRA. Clones contracting day 15 to 85 were balanced CD4/CD8; later expanders leaned CD4+.

TCRdb independently ran MiXCR on the 5' RACE reads; one entry per CDR3 protein. The sample comprises roughly 450,000 distinct CDR3 sequences, roughly 18% of which are singletons, and 9% to 15% rests with the top ten. As for this clonotype: Its antigen is not known.

This TCR came from an adult woman who had mild COVID-19 (a few samples of this study predate the infection). Cell type and time point are not known. Sequenced input: PBMCs or a T cell subset sorted from them (not recorded which).

The CDR3, as DNA: TGTGCCTGGATGAGGACTGCCACGACCGGGGAGCTGTTTTTT. Protein sequence: CAWMRTATTGELFF. V and J are TRBV30 and TRBJ2-2, with a weak D call TRBD2 (5 bases). From germline, CDR1 is GTSNPN and CDR2 SVGIG (reference sequence). Trimming stripped 4 bases from V and 5 bases from J, with 14 bases between. The CDR3 has 14 residues.